One TCR beta chain is described in this entry. The antigen remains unidentified. The CDR3 covers 17 residues. Germline values: CDR1 SGHRS, CDR2 YFSETQ. The V gene lost 0 bases and the J gene lost 0 bases, with 10 bases spanning the gap. As processed by the authors: ImmunoSEQ output held junction-only sequences without quality scores, so filtering differed. Assay: immunoSEQ multiplex PCR; the TCRdb copy retains only in-frame clones and omits some. That table is the source of V, J and clone size, and D and trimming were worked out from the DNA. This sample carries over 2 million clones, under 95% of them seen once, and the ten largest clones take approximately 0.4%. The data stem from a study of shared clonotypes between healthy human individuals. General study points: It was the non-shared clonotypes that had lower generation probabilities than clonotypes shared by all four donors.

This receptor was taken from a man aged 18 to 30 in good health. Some clones in this sample may be carry-over from other donors' samples. The V call is TRBV5-1, the J call TRBJ2-6, with D unclear. Material: naive CD4+ T cells from PBMCs. As to subset: CD45RA+ positively selected. The CDR3 loop is CASSLEGAYSGANVLTF. The DNA for the CDR3 is TGCGCCAGCAGCTTGGAAGGAGCTTACTCTGGGGCCAACGTCCTGACTTTC. The full variable domain, with the rest looked up from reference TRBV5-1 and TRBJ2-6, is KAGVTQTPRYLIKTRGQQVTLSCSPISGHRSVSWYQQTPGQGLQFLFEYFSETQRNKGNFPGRFSGRQFSNSRSEMNVSTLELGDSALYLCASSLEGAYSGANVLTFGAGSRLTVL.